One and the same sample provided the 18 T cell receptor beta chains below, sequenced in a study of shared clonotypes between healthy human individuals. Data came from immunoSEQ multiplex PCR; TCRdb stores just in-frame clones and leaves some out. This sample yields 450,000 to 500,000 clones, of which 79% are seen a single time; roughly 12% belongs to the top ten. Input material: PBMCs. The receptors come from a woman in her forties in good health. Some clones in this sample may be carry-over from other donors' samples.

This clone was seen only once. The V call is TRBV5-1, the J call TRBJ2-2, with TRBD2 matching over 11 bases. The CDR3 is 16 residues long. The germline CDR1 and CDR2 sequences are SGHRS and YFSETQ. V gave up 3 bases and J gave up 2 bases; unmatched junction bases: 3. The CDR3 bases are TGCGCCAGCAGCTATCTAGCGGGAGGAAACACCGGGGAGCTGTTTTTT. Its protein is CASSYLAGGNTGELFF. Using reference TRBV5-1 and TRBJ2-2 for the parts outside the CDR3, the full variable domain is KAGVTQTPRYLIKTRGQQVTLSCSPISGHRSVSWYQQTPGQGLQFLFEYFSETQRNKGNFPGRFSGRQFSNSRSEMNVSTLELGDSALYLCASSYLAGGNTGELFFGEGSRLTVL.

The sample holds a few counts of this clone. The chain couples TRBV5-4 to TRBJ1-2; tentative D call: TRBD1 (5 bases). CDR1 and CDR2 from the germline V gene are SGHNT and YYREEE (reference sequence). The CDR3 sequence is 14 residues long. V lost 3 bases and J 2 bases, leaving 11 bases between the germline ends. The CDR3, as DNA: TGTGCCAGCAGCTCCGGAGGGGCGAACTATGGCTACACCTTC. Amino acids: CASSSGGANYGYTF.

The rearrangement uses TRBV11-2 and TRBJ2-7; no clear D. CDR1 and CDR2 (germline): SGHAT, FQNNGV. Trimming pared 1 base from V and 7 bases from J, leaving 8 bases between. This CDR3 is built from 12 residues. The CDR3 region is CASSLGSGEQYF. In DNA form, the CDR3 reads TGTGCCAGCAGCTTAGGCAGTGGGGAGCAGTACTTC.

This clone came up a few times. The J gene is TRBJ1-1, the V gene TRBV2, with a tentative D call TRBD1 (5 bases). V dropped 6 bases and J dropped 3 bases, with 14 bases sitting between them. The CDR3 sequence is 14 residues long. Per germline, CDR1 SNHLY and CDR2 FYNNEI. The CDR3 bases are TGTGCCAGCAGGGACGAAGGGGAGTACACTGAAGCTTTCTTT. This gives the protein CASRDEGEYTEAFF.

V and J are TRBV1 and TRBJ2-1. TRBV1 constitutes a pseudogene. This CDR3 is built from 15 residues. The CDR3 DNA reads as TGCACCAGCAGCCAAGAGGCGTCGGAATTGGATGAGCAGTTCTTC. Translating it yields CTSSQEASELDEQFF.

The chain's CDR3 is CASSRSGEGQETQYF. CDR3 DNA sequence: TGTGCCAGCAGCCGGTCGGGGGAAGGACAAGAGACCCAGTACTTC. The V and J genes are TRBV14 and TRBJ2-5; TRBD2 might be the D (6 bases). V was trimmed by 4 bases and J by 2 bases, leaving 14 bases between them. The CDR3 is 15 amino acids. Germline loops: CDR1 SGHDN, CDR2 FVKESK.

V is TRBV6-7 and J is TRBJ1-2; D call uncertain. TRBV6-7 falls under the ORF class, with uncertain function. The CDR3 extends over 12 amino acids. Deletions cut 10 bases from V and 1 base from J, with 10 bases between. CDR3 protein: CATSGSNYGYTF. CDR3 sequence (DNA): TGTGCCACTTCTGGCAGTAACTATGGCTACACCTTC.

J is TRBJ1-6 and V is TRBV27; D uncertain. This CDR3 has 14 amino acids. Trimming stripped 6 bases from V and 0 bases from J, with 6 bases between. CDR1 is MNHEY, CDR2 SMNVEV, per germline (reference sequence). CDR3 in amino acids: CASSPSSYNSPLHF. CDR3 DNA sequence: TGTGCCAGCAGCCCGAGCTCCTATAATTCACCCCTCCACTTT.

The V gene is TRBV18, the J gene TRBJ2-2; D is perhaps TRBD1 (5 bases). CDR1 KGHSH and CDR2 LQKENI come from the germline V gene. CDR3 size: 16 residues. Trimming pared 0 bases from V and 3 bases from J, leaving 11 bases between. The CDR3 DNA is TGTGCCAGCTCACCACCGGGGCTAGTAGACACCGGGGAGCTGTTTTTT. Translating it yields CASSPPGLVDTGELFF.

The chain combines TRBV6-1 with TRBJ1-4; no firm D call. The length of the CDR3 is 14 residues. Trimming stripped 2 bases from V and 4 bases from J, with 8 bases between. CDR1 MNHNS and CDR2 SASEGT come from the germline V gene. The CDR3 here is CASSEFRVNEKLFF. CDR3 nucleotides: TGTGCCAGCAGTGAATTTAGGGTTAATGAAAAACTGTTTTTT.

This clone came up a few times. V and J are TRBV4-2 and TRBJ2-1; TRBD1 or TRBD2 may be the D gene (5 bases each). The CDR3 is made up of 15 amino acids. V lost 0 bases to trimming and J lost 10 bases, with 16 bases between them. Germline values: CDR1 LGHNA, CDR2 YNFKEQ. The CDR3: CASSQEGLGRDEQFF. Here the CDR3 DNA reads TGTGCCAGCAGCCAAGAAGGACTCGGTCGGGACGAGCAGTTCTTC.

V usage is TRBV10-2 and J usage is TRBJ2-1; 13 bases fit TRBD2. V trimming: 10 bases; J trimming: 3 bases; junction bases outside the gene matches: 3. CDR1 WSHSY and CDR2 SAAADI come from the germline V gene. This CDR3 has 14 amino acids. The CDR3 nucleotides read TGCGCCACCGGGACTAGCGGGAACTACAATGAGCAGTTCTTC. The encoded protein is CATGTSGNYNEQFF.

The rearrangement joins TRBV5-1 to TRBJ2-2; D unclear. The CDR3 loop spans 16 amino acids. V was pared by 4 bases and J by 1 base, with 14 bases between. Germline lookup yields CDR1 SGHRS and CDR2 YFSETQ. CDR3 coding DNA: TGCGCCAGCAGCCTCACCAATAACAGGAACACCGGGGAGCTGTTTTTT. Translated: CASSLTNNRNTGELFF.

About this clone: Other nucleotide sequences in the sample specify the same CDR3. The V call is TRBV18, the J call TRBJ1-1; 7 bases are shared with TRBD1. The CDR3 has 13 residues. Germline CDR1 reads KGHSH; CDR2 reads LQKENI. After removal of 3 bases from V and 5 bases from J, the junction contained 3 bases not matched to a gene. The CDR3 here is CASSPDRETEAFF. CDR3 bases: TGTGCCAGCTCACCCGACAGGGAAACTGAAGCTTTCTTT.

The J gene is TRBJ2-3, the V gene TRBV19; D is possibly TRBD2 (5 bases). This CDR3 has 12 amino acids. V shed 4 bases and J shed 9 bases, with 11 bases lying between them. Germline CDR1 and CDR2: LNHDA and SQIVND (reference sequence). This CDR3 reads CASSTAPGTQYF. CDR3 bases: TGTGCCAGTAGTACGGCCCCGGGAACGCAGTATTTT.

This clone was seen once. This chain joins TRBV6-4 and TRBJ2-3, with a possible D match to TRBD2 (5 bases). Germline-derived CDR1 and CDR2 are MRHNA and SNTAGT. The CDR3 runs 13 residues. Trimming took 5 bases from V and 5 from J, leaving 11 bases between them. Written as DNA, the CDR3 is TGTGCCAGCAGTACCGGGGAGATAGATACGCAGTATTTT. As protein: CASSTGEIDTQYF.

This clone was counted between two and nine times. This chain uses TRBV5-1 with TRBJ2-7; 15 bases line up with TRBD2. J was trimmed by 6 bases and V by 3 bases; bases with no gene match: 7. CDR3 length: 16 residues. Germline V gene data show CDR1 as SGHRS and CDR2 as YFSETQ. In nucleotides, the CDR3 is TGCGCCAGCAGCTCCCGGTGGACTAGCGGGAGGGTCGAGCAGTACTTC. Protein product: CASSSRWTSGRVEQYF.

The table lists this clone with a few counts. This sequence joins TRBV7-8 and TRBJ2-7; TRBD1 matches 7 bases. V lost 1 base, J lost 6 bases, and 12 bases stayed unmatched. CDR3 length: 16 residues. Germline CDR1 is SGHVS and CDR2 is FQNEAQ. The DNA for the CDR3 is TGTGCCAGCAGCTTAGTAGGGGGAGAGGGGGCGGGCGAGCAGTACTTC. Translation: CASSLVGGEGAGEQYF.